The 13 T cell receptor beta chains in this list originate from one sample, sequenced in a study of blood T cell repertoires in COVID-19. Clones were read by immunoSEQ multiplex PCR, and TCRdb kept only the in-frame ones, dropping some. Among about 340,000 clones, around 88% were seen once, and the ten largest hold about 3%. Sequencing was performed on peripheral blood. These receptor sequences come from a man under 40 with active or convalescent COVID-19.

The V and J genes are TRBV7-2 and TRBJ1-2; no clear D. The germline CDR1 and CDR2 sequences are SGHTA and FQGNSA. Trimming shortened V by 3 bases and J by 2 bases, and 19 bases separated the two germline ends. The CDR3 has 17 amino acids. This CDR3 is CASSFHLAQETNYGYTF. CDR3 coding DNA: TGTGCCAGCAGCTTCCATCTCGCCCAGGAAACCAACTATGGCTACACCTTC.

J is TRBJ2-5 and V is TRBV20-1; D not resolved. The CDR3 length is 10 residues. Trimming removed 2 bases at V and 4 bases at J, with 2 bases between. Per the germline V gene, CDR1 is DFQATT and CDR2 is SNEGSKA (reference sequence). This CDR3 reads CSARLETQYF. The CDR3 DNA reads TGCAGTGCTAGACTAGAGACCCAGTACTTC.

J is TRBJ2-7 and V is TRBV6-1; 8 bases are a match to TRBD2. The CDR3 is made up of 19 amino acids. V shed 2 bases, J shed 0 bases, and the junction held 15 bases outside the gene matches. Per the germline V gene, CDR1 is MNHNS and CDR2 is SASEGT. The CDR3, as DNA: TGTGCCAGCAGTGAACGGGGAGCGGGGGCCCCAATCAGCTCCTACGAGCAGTACTTC. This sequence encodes CASSERGAGAPISSYEQYF.

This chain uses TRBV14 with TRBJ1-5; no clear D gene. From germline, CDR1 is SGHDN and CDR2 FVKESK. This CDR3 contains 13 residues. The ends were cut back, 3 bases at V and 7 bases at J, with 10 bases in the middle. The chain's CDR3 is CASSQDQRQPQHF. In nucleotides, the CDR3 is TGTGCCAGCAGCCAGGACCAGCGGCAGCCCCAGCATTTT.

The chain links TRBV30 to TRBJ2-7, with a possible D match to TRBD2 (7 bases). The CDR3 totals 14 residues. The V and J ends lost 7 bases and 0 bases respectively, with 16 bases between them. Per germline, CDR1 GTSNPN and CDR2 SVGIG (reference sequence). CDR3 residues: CASDRGGGSYEQYF. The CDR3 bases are TGTGCCTCGGATAGGGGGGGAGGCTCCTACGAGCAGTACTTC.

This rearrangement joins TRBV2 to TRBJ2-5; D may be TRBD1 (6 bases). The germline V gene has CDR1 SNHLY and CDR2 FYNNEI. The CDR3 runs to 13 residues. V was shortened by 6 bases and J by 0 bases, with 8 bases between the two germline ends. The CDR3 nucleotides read TGTGCCAGCAGCGGGGACAACCAAGAGACCCAGTACTTC. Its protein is CASSGDNQETQYF.

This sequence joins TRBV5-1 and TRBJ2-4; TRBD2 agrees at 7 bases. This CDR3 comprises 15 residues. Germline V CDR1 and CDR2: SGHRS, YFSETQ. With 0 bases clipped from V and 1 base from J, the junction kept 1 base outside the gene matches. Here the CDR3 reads CASSLDGRAKNIQYF. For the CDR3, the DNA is TGCGCCAGCAGCTTGGACGGGAGGGCCAAAAACATTCAGTACTTC. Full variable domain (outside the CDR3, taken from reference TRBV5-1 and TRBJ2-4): KAGVTQTPRYLIKTRGQQVTLSCSPISGHRSVSWYQQTPGQGLQFLFEYFSETQRNKGNFPGRFSGRQFSNSRSEMNVSTLELGDSALYLCASSLDGRAKNIQYFGAGTRLSVL.

CDR3 sequence reads: CASSQGLAGSRYQETQYF. The CDR3 nucleotides are TGTGCCAGCAGCCAGGGACTAGCGGGGTCACGGTACCAAGAGACCCAGTACTTC. The chain recombines TRBV3-1 (or the pseudogene TRBV3-2) with TRBJ2-5; 13 bases map to TRBD2. Trimming removed 3 bases from V and 0 bases from J; junction bases left unmatched: 7. This CDR3 spans 18 amino acids. The germline V gene encodes CDR1 LGHDT and CDR2 YNNKEL (reference sequence).

The CDR3 protein is CASSLTRLDSRELFF. CDR3 coding DNA: TGTGCCAGCAGCTTAACACGTCTCGACAGCAGGGAGCTGTTTTTT. The chain links TRBV7-3 to TRBJ2-2; D is perhaps TRBD1 (5 bases). Germline V gene lookup returns CDR1 SGHTA and CDR2 FQGTGA. Trimming removed 0 bases from V and 9 bases from J, with 14 bases in between. This CDR3 is built from 15 residues.

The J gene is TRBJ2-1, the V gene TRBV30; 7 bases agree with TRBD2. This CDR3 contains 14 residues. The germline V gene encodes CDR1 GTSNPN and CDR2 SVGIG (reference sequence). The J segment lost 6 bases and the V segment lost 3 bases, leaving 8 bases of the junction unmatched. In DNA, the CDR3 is TGTGCCTGGAGCCTGGGCGGGAGTTTCAATGAGCAGTTCTTC. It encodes CAWSLGGSFNEQFF.

The CDR3 DNA reads TGCGCCAGCAGCCCCAGGTTGAGCTCCTACAATGAGCAGTTCTTC. Translated, it gives CASSPRLSSYNEQFF. The chain is built from TRBV5-1 and TRBJ2-1; D uncertain. Germline V gene data show CDR1 as SGHRS and CDR2 as YFSETQ. This CDR3 is 15 amino acids long. Trimming took off 4 bases at V and 0 bases at J, with 11 bases between the two ends. Full variable domain (outside the CDR3, taken from reference TRBV5-1 and TRBJ2-1): KAGVTQTPRYLIKTRGQQVTLSCSPISGHRSVSWYQQTPGQGLQFLFEYFSETQRNKGNFPGRFSGRQFSNSRSEMNVSTLELGDSALYLCASSPRLSSYNEQFFGPGTRLTVL.

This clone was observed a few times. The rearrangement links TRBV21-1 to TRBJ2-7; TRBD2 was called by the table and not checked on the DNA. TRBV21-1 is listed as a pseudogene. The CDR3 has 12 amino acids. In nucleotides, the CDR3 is TGTGCCAGCAGCACGGGGGACTACGAGCAGTACTTC. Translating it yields CASSTGDYEQYF.

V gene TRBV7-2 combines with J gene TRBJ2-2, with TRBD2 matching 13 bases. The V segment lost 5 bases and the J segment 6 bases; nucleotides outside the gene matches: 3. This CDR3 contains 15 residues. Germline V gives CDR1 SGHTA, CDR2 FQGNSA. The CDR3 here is CASSPLAGGPGELFF. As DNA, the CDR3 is TGTGCCAGCAGCCCACTAGCGGGGGGGCCCGGGGAGCTGTTTTTT.